This T cell receptor beta chain stems from a study of shared clonotypes between healthy human individuals. Whole-study findings and limits: Generation probability values for non-shared clonotypes were lower than those for clonotypes shared by all four donors.

A word on this clone: Its antigen is as yet unknown.

Germline V gives CDR1 SGDLS, CDR2 YYNGEE. With 0 bases removed from V and 3 bases from J, the gap between germline ends came to 12 bases. The CDR3 consists of 15 residues. CD45RO-negative CD8 cells positively selected for CCR7 made up the naive population, which excluded terminally differentiated effector memory CD45RA+ cells. Sequenced by immunoSEQ multiplex PCR; TCRdb stores in-frame clones only, minus some. The sample contains hundreds of thousands of clones, about 95% of which appear only once. Source material: naive CD8+ T cells sorted from blood. This sequence was found in a young woman in good health. The chain recombines TRBV9 with TRBJ1-2, with D possibly matching TRBD1 (6 bases). The CDR3 bases are TGTGCCAGCAGCGTAGCGGTAGGGGGGGACTATGGCTACACCTTC. Translating gives CASSVAVGGDYGYTF.